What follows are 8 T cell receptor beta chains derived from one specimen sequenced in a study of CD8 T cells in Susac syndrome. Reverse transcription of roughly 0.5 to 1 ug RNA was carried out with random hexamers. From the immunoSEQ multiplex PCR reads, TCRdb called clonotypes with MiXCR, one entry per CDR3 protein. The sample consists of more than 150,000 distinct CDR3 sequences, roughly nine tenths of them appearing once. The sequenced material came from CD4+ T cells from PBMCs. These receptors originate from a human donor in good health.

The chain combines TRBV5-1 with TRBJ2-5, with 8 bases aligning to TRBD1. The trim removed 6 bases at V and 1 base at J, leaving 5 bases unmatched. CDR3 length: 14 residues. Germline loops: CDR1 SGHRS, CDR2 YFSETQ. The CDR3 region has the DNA TGCGCCAGCACACAGGGGACAGGCCAAGAGACCCAGTACTTC. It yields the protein CASTQGTGQETQYF.

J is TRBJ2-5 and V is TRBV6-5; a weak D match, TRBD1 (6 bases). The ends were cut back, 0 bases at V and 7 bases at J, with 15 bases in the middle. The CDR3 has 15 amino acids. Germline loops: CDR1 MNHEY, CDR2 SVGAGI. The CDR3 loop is CASSYSAGDVWTQYF. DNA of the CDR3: TGTGCCAGCAGTTACTCGGCAGGGGATGTGTGGACCCAGTACTTC.

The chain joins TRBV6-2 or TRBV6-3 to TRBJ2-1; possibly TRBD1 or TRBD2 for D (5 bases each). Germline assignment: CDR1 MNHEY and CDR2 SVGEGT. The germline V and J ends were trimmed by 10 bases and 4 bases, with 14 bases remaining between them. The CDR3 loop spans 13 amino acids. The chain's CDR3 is CATNRDPYNEQFF. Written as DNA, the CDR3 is TGTGCCACCAATCGGGACCCATACAATGAGCAGTTCTTC.

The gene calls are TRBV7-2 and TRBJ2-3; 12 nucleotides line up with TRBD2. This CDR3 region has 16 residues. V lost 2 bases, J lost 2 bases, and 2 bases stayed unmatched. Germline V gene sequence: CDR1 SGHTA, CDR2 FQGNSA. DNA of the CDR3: TGTGCCAGCAGCTTACGACTAGCGGGGGACACAGATACGCAGTATTTT. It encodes CASSLRLAGDTDTQYF.

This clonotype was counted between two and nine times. CDR3 coding DNA: TGCAGCGTTGTAACCGCAAGCTCCTACGAGCAGTACTTC. Its protein is CSVVTASSYEQYF. V and J are TRBV29-1 and TRBJ2-7; D remains unclear. The CDR3 is 13 residues long. CDR1 SQVTM and CDR2 ANQGSEA come from the germline V gene. Trimming removed 4 bases from V and 0 bases from J, with 10 bases in between.

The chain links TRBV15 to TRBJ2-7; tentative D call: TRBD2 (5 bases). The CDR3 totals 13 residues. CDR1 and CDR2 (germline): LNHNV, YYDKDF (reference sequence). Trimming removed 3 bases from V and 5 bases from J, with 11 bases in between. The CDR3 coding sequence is TGTGCCACCAGCAGTCGAGGAGGTCACGAGCAGTACTTC. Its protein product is CATSSRGGHEQYF.

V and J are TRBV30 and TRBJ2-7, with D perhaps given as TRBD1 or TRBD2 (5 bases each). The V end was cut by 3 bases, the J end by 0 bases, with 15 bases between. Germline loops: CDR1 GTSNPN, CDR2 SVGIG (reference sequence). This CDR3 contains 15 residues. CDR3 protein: CAWRRRDGISYEQYF. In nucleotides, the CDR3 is TGTGCCTGGAGACGAAGGGACGGAATCTCCTACGAGCAGTACTTC. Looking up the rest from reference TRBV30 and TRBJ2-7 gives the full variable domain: SQTIHQWPATLVQPVGSPLSLECTVEGTSNPNLYWYRQAAGRGLQLLFYSVGIGQISSEVPQNLSASRPQDRQFILSSKKLLLSDSGFYLCAWRRRDGISYEQYFGPGTRLTVT.

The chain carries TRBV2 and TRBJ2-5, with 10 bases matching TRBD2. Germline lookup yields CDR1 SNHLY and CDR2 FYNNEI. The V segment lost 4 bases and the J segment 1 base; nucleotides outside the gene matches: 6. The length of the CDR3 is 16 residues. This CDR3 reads CASSVQASGSQETQYF. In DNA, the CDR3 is TGTGCCAGCAGTGTTCAGGCTAGCGGGAGCCAAGAGACCCAGTACTTC.